This TCR beta chain was sequenced in a study of Ad26.COV2.S vaccination and SARS-CoV-2 variants. Study-wide findings and caveats: Analytic work on TCR breadth and depth might have understated the full extent of total T cell responses.

As for treatment: about 20 received Ad26.COV2.S at low or high dose, single or two shots; about five received placebo; per-sample allocation not given. Specimen acquisition occurred on day 63 following the initial vaccine or placebo injection. Turning to this clone: The antigen remains unidentified.

TCRdb's table, derived via immunoSEQ multiplex PCR, lists solely in-frame clones and lacks some. The sample yields more than 250,000 clones, around 87% seen once. V dropped 4 bases and J dropped 4 bases, with 19 bases sitting between them. There are 16 residues in the CDR3. CDR1 and CDR2 from the germline V gene are KGHSH and LQKENI. The sequences come from peripheral blood, collected in a trial of Ad26.COV2.S vaccine versus placebo. This receptor was obtained from a person aged 18-60 years who received the Ad26.COV2.S COVID-19 vaccine or a placebo. V and J are TRBV18 and TRBJ2-5; maybe TRBD1 (6 bases). CDR3 coding DNA: TGTGCCAGCTCACATTCCGCCACAGGGAGTGGAGAGACCCAGTACTTC. Translated, it gives CASSHSATGSGETQYF.